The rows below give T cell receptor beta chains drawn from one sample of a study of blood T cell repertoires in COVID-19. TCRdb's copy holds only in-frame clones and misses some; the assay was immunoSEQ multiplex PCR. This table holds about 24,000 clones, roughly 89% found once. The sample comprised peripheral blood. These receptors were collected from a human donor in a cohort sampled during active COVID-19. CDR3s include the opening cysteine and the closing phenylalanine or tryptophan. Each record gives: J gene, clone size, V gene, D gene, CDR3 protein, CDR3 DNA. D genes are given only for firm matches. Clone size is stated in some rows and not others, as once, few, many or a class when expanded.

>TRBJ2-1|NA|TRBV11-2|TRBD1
CASTRDRGQNEQFF
TGTGCCAGCACCCGGGACAGGGGGCAGAATGAGCAGTTCTTC
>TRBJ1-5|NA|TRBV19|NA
CATRNSPVGNQPQHF
TGTGCCACTCGGAACAGCCCGGTGGGCAATCAGCCCCAGCATTTT
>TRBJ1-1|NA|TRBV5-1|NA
CASSSSARGENTEAFF
TGCGCCAGCAGCTCCTCGGCCCGGGGAGAGAACACTGAAGCTTTCTTT
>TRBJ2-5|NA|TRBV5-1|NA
CASSQGQYF
TGCGCCAGCAGCCAGGGCCAGTACTTC
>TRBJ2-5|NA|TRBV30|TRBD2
CAWRELASGETQYF
TGTGCCTGGAGAGAACTAGCGAGCGGGGAGACCCAGTACTTC
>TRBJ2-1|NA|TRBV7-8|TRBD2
CASSRAGTSGASSYNEQFF
TGTGCCAGCAGCCGAGCCGGGACTAGCGGGGCCAGCTCCTACAATGAGCAGTTCTTC
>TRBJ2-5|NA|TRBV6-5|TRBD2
CASQRLAGYQETQYF
TGTGCCAGCCAAAGACTAGCGGGGTACCAAGAGACCCAGTACTTC
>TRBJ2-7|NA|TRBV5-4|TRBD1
CASSFGQGARISYEQYF
TGTGCCAGCAGCTTTGGACAGGGGGCCCGTATCTCCTACGAGCAGTACTTC
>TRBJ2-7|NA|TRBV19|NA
CASSPSEGRMGYEQYF
TGTGCCAGTAGTCCATCAGAGGGCCGAATGGGCTACGAGCAGTACTTC
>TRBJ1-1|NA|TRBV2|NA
CASSGAGVANTEAFF
TGTGCCAGCAGTGGGGCAGGGGTAGCGAACACTGAAGCTTTCTTT
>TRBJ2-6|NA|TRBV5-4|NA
CASTSGGVTSSGANVLTF
TGTGCCAGCACATCCGGCGGGGTAACGTCCTCTGGGGCCAACGTCCTGACTTTC
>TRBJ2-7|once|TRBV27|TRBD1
CASSVDRVTTYEQYF
TGTGCCAGCAGTGTGGACAGGGTAACTACCTACGAGCAGTACTTC
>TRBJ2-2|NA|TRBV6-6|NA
CASSYLDDTGELFF
TGTGCCAGCAGTTACCTAGACGACACCGGGGAGCTGTTTTTT
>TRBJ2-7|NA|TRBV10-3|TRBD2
CAISESSGRGSSYEQYF
TGTGCCATCAGTGAGTCTAGCGGGAGGGGGAGCTCCTACGAGCAGTACTTC
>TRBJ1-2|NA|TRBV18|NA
CASSPSPRGTGYTF
TGTGCCAGCTCACCGAGCCCAAGGGGGACTGGCTACACCTTC
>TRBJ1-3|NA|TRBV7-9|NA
CASSLVRFTGNTIYF
TGTGCCAGCAGCTTAGTACGGTTCACTGGAAACACCATATATTTT
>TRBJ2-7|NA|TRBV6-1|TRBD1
CASSEGTGWGWQYF
TGTGCCAGCAGTGAAGGGACAGGGTGGGGTTGGCAGTACTTC
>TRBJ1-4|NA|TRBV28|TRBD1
CASSPGQIREKLFF
TGTGCCAGCAGTCCGGGACAGATACGTGAAAAACTGTTTTTT
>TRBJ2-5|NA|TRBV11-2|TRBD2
CASSLSLALKETQYF
TGTGCCAGCAGCTTATCACTAGCGTTAAAAGAGACCCAGTACTTC
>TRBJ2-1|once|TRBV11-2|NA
CASSSGYYNEQFF
TGTGCCAGCAGCTCGGGGTACTACAATGAGCAGTTCTTC
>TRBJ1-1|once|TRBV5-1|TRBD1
CASSSSGGAGEAFF
TGCGCCAGCAGCTCCTCAGGGGGCGCCGGTGAAGCTTTCTTT
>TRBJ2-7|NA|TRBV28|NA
CASSLGASGVWEQYF
TGTGCCAGCAGTTTGGGGGCTAGCGGAGTCTGGGAGCAGTACTTC
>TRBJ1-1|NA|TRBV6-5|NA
CASSYEMGRGTEAFF
TGTGCCAGCAGTTACGAGATGGGGCGCGGCACTGAAGCTTTCTTT
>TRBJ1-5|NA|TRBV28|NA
CASSPPDRPQHF
TGTGCCAGCAGCCCCCCCGATAGGCCCCAGCATTTT
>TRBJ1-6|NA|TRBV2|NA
CASSDSLIGRSSYNSPLHF
TGTGCCAGCAGTGATTCCCTAATTGGTAGGAGCTCCTATAATTCACCCCTCCACTTT
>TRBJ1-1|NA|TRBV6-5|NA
CASSSNAVEAFF
TGTGCCAGCAGTTCCAACGCCGTGGAGGCTTTCTTT
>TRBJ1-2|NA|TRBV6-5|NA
CASSSAGERGYTF
TGTGCCAGCAGCTCAGCAGGGGAGCGGGGCTACACCTTC
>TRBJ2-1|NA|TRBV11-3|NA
CASSLGSRANNEQFF
TGTGCCAGCAGCTTAGGGTCCAGGGCGAACAATGAGCAGTTCTTC
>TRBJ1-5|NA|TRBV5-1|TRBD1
CASSWTGGSNQPQHF
TGCGCCAGCAGCTGGACAGGGGGGAGCAATCAGCCCCAGCATTTT
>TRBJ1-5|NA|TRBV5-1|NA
CASSLGREGPQHF
TGCGCCAGCAGCTTGGGGAGGGAAGGGCCCCAGCATTTT
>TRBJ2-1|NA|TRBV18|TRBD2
CASSPPGLAGRRSSYNEQFF
TGTGCCAGCTCACCACCGGGACTAGCGGGGAGAAGGAGCTCCTACAATGAGCAGTTCTTC
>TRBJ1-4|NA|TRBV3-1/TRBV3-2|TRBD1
CASSQGYRGHNEKLFF
TGTGCCAGCAGCCAGGGTTACAGGGGACATAATGAAAAACTGTTTTTT
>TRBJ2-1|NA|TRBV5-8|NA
CAIRTDEQFF
TGTGCCATCAGGACTGATGAGCAGTTCTTC
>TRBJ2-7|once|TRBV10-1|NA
CASSDAARGEQYF
TGCGCCAGCAGTGACGCGGCCCGAGGCGAGCAGTACTTC
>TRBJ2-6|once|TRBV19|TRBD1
CASTPRQGAGANVLTF
TGTGCCAGTACCCCACGGCAGGGGGCTGGGGCCAACGTCCTGACTTTC
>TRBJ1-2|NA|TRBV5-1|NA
CASSFHPGLEDYGYTF
TGCGCCAGCAGCTTCCATCCGGGGTTGGAGGACTATGGCTACACCTTC
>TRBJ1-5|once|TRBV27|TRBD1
CASSSTTGQGWQPQHF
TGTGCCAGCAGTTCAACCACAGGACAGGGGTGGCAGCCCCAGCATTTT
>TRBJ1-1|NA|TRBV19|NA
CASSIASGNTEAFF
TGTGCCAGTAGTATTGCCAGCGGGAACACTGAAGCTTTCTTT
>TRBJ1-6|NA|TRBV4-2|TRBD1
CASSQGGTAYNSPLHF
TGTGCCAGCAGCCAAGGTGGGACAGCTTATAATTCACCCCTCCACTTT
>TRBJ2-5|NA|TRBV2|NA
CASSEVAGRVETQYF
TGTGCCAGCAGTGAAGTGGCGGGGCGGGTGGAGACCCAGTACTTC
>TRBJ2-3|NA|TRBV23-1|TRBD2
CASSQSGSGRATFPDTQYF
TGCGCCAGCAGTCAATCGGGGAGCGGGAGGGCCACATTCCCAGATACGCAGTATTTT
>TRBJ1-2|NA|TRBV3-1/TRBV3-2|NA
CASSQAPYRTTGFYGYTF
TGTGCCAGCAGCCAAGCCCCCTACCGAACAACAGGGTTCTATGGCTACACCTTC
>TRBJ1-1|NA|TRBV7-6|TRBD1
CASSKRDSLNTEAFF
TGTGCCAGCAGCAAACGGGACAGTCTGAACACTGAAGCTTTCTTT
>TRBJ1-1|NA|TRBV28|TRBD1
CASSSGTGAEAFF
TGTGCCAGCAGCTCCGGGACAGGCGCTGAAGCTTTCTTT
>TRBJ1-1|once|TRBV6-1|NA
CASSEKGAEAFF
TGTGCCAGCAGTGAAAAAGGGGCTGAAGCTTTCTTT